This T cell receptor beta chain was obtained from a study of Graves' ophthalmopathy and Graves' hyperthyroidism. Regarding the study as a whole: Blood contained most expanded thyroid clonotypes exceeding 0.001 frequency.

This clonotype was seen repeatedly, ten times or more. What it binds is not known. V lost 3 bases to trimming and J lost 4 bases, with 12 bases between them. Germline-derived CDR1 and CDR2 are MNHEY and SVGEGT. The CDR3 runs 14 residues. As diagnostic evidence, clinical symptoms, serum thyroxine, TRAb, thyroid ultrasound and orbital computed tomography were relied upon. The PBMC fraction was derived from under 11 ml of fresh peripheral blood. Investigators amplified TCR beta CDR3 regions from RNA transcripts. First-round RT-PCR used HTBI primers; second-round multiplex PCR followed. MiXCR was run by TCRdb on the multiplex PCR reads, yielding one entry per CDR3 protein. The sample contains about half a million distinct CDR3 sequences, 13% to 15% of which appear only once.

Sample: blood. This chain joins TRBV6-2 or TRBV6-3 and TRBJ1-2; D is uncertain. This sequence was found in a woman aged 25 to 39 with Graves' ophthalmopathy. This chain's CDR3 is CASSYVPRSYGYTF. DNA for the CDR3: TGTGCCAGCAGTTATGTGCCCAGGAGCTATGGCTACACCTTC.